The rows below give T cell receptor beta chains drawn from one sample of a study of tissue T cells after allogeneic stem cell transplantation. Repertoires were generated with immunoSEQ multiplex PCR, while TCRdb's copy carries only in-frame clones and drops some. The table includes roughly 4,000 clones, just under 75% detected once. The specimen comprised left colon tissue, sampled at autopsy. Receptors originate from a woman aged 18 to 50 with breast cancer. Both conserved end residues are part of each CDR3. D genes are given only for firm matches. Size values are once, few and many counts, or a class for expanded clones, and some rows have none.

j_call d_call v_call clone_size cdr3_nt cdr3_aa
TRBJ1-5 - TRBV3-1/TRBV3-2 few TGTGCCAGCAGTCCCGGACAGCAGATTTATCAGCCCCAGCATTTT CASSPGQQIYQPQHF
TRBJ2-3 TRBD2 TRBV7-2 few TGTGCCAGCAGCTCGAGCGGGGGACCCGATACGCAGTATTTT CASSSSGGPDTQYF
TRBJ1-4 TRBD1 TRBV29-1 - TGCAGCGTTGGGGGGACAGAAACCTTTGAAAAACTGTTTTTT CSVGGTETFEKLFF
TRBJ2-7 - TRBV6-2/TRBV6-3 - TGTGCCAGCAGTTATGTTGGCGGGACCTACGAGCAGTACTTC CASSYVGGTYEQYF
TRBJ2-3 TRBD2 TRBV5-4 - TGTGCCAGCAGCCCGGGGGGTTGGGTCACAGATACGCAGTATTTT CASSPGGWVTDTQYF
TRBJ1-5 - TRBV19 - TGTGCCAGTAGTATATATGGGGGTGGGGATAAGCCCCAGCATTTT CASSIYGGGDKPQHF
TRBJ2-7 TRBD2 TRBV5-1 - TGCGCCAGCCAGCGGGAGCCCGGTAGCGAGCAGTACTTC CASQREPGSEQYF
TRBJ2-5 TRBD2 TRBV6-4 - TGTGCCAGCAGTGCAACTAGCGGGGCCCAAGAGACCCAGTACTTC CASSATSGAQETQYF
TRBJ2-7 TRBD1 TRBV7-9 few TGTGCCAGCAGGAGCACAGGGGGCTCAATGTTAGCCTACGAGCAGTACTTC CASRSTGGSMLAYEQYF
TRBJ2-7 - TRBV7-2 - TGTGCCAGCAGCGGCGACTCCTACGAGCAGTACTTC CASSGDSYEQYF
TRBJ2-5 - TRBV7-8 - TGTGCCAGCAGCTTAGCGGGCGGGCAACTAGAGACCCAGTACTTC CASSLAGGQLETQYF
TRBJ2-3 - TRBV5-1 - TGCGCCAGCAGCTTCAGTTCGCAGCCCGATACGCAGTATTTT CASSFSSQPDTQYF
TRBJ1-1 - TRBV6-2/TRBV6-3 - TGTGCCAGCAGTCCCGGGACGGCTTCGAGAGTGGGGTTT CASSPGTASRVGF
TRBJ1-1 - TRBV6-1 - TGTGCCAGCAGTGATGACGGACAGAAGAACACTGAAGCTTTCTTT CASSDDGQKNTEAFF
TRBJ2-1 - TRBV3-1/TRBV3-2 few TGTGCCAGCAGCCAAGATTCCAGGGGTGTGTTCTTC CASSQDSRGVFF
TRBJ2-1 TRBD2 TRBV6-1 - TGTGCCAGCAGGTTACTAGCGGGAGTCTACAATGAGCAGTTCTTC CASRLLAGVYNEQFF
TRBJ1-2 - TRBV6-5 - TGTGCCAGCAGTCTCTCAGGCAGGTCTGCTGTTGGCTACACCTTC CASSLSGRSAVGYTF
TRBJ2-3 - TRBV2 once TGTGCCAGCAGGAAGGAAAGGCAAACAGATACGCAGTATTTT CASRKERQTDTQYF
TRBJ2-7 - TRBV2 few TGTGCCAGCAGGGCGGGCCTTGTTTACGAGCAGTACTTC CASRAGLVYEQYF
TRBJ1-6 - TRBV3-1/TRBV3-2 - TGTGCCAGCAGCCAAAATGCGGGGGTGGGATCACCCCTCCACTTT CASSQNAGVGSPLHF
TRBJ2-3 - TRBV7-2 - TGTGCCAGCAGACCCGCCGACGGTGATACGCAGTATTTT CASRPADGDTQYF
TRBJ2-1 - TRBV7-9 - TGTGCCAGCAGCTCGGGATTAGGGGGTATTTACAATGAGCAGTTCTTC CASSSGLGGIYNEQFF